The 21 T cell receptor beta chains in this list originate from one sample, sequenced in a study of blood T cell repertoires in COVID-19. Measured with immunoSEQ multiplex PCR; TCRdb has only the in-frame clones, and not every one. The profile shows just over 250,000 clones, less than 90% of them singletons. The sequenced material came from peripheral blood. These receptors all come from a man in his 60s who had recovered from COVID-19.

The V gene is TRBV19, the J gene TRBJ1-3, with D perhaps TRBD1 (6 bases). Germline V gene sequence: CDR1 LNHDA, CDR2 SQIVND (reference sequence). The CDR3 spans 13 residues. With 7 bases removed from V and 8 bases from J, the gap between germline ends came to 15 bases. CDR3 protein: CASTKEQGYTIYF. The CDR3 DNA reads as TGTGCCAGTACTAAGGAGCAGGGGTACACCATATATTTT. The complete variable domain, with remaining parts taken from reference TRBV19 and TRBJ1-3, reads DGGITQSPKYLFRKEGQNVTLSCEQNLNHDAMYWYRQDPGQGLRLIYYSQIVNDFQKGDIAEGYSVSREKKESFPLTVTSAQKNPTAFYLCASTKEQGYTIYFGEGSWLTVV.

V gene TRBV27 combines with J gene TRBJ1-2; 9 nucleotides agree with TRBD1. The CDR3 spans 19 residues. Germline trimming cut 0 bases from V and 0 bases from J; bases unmatched to any gene: 11. Germline assignment: CDR1 MNHEY and CDR2 SMNVEV (reference sequence). The CDR3 DNA is TGTGCCAGCAGTTTATCGGTCTTGGGGGGACAGGGAGCTAACTATGGCTACACCTTC. It translates to CASSLSVLGGQGANYGYTF.

The chain couples TRBV7-8 to TRBJ1-1; D is unclear. V was trimmed by 5 bases and J by 3 bases, leaving 16 bases between them. Germline V gene sequence: CDR1 SGHVS, CDR2 FQNEAQ. This CDR3 has 15 amino acids. The CDR3 protein is CASSPGPPIYTEAFF. Here the CDR3 DNA reads TGTGCCAGCAGCCCGGGTCCCCCTATATACACTGAAGCTTTCTTT.

V is TRBV5-4 and J is TRBJ1-4; 7 bases are shared with TRBD1. Germline-derived CDR1 and CDR2 are SGHNT and YYREEE (reference sequence). This CDR3 comprises 18 residues. V shed 0 bases, J shed 3 bases, and the junction held 11 bases outside the gene matches. The CDR3 DNA is TGTGCCAGCAGCTTGGTCATACAGGGGAAGGGGGCTAATGAAAAACTGTTTTTT. Encoded protein: CASSLVIQGKGANEKLFF.

The rearrangement uses TRBV12-5 and TRBJ2-3; 8 bases line up with TRBD2. Losses at the gene ends were 7 bases for V and 0 bases for J; bases not matched to a gene: 12. The CDR3 has 17 amino acids. Germline CDR1 and CDR2: LGHNT and FRNRAP. In nucleotides, the CDR3 is TGTGCTAGTGCCCCGGGACTAGGCCCCCCCAGCACAGATACGCAGTATTTT. Translating gives CASAPGLGPPSTDTQYF.

J is TRBJ1-1 and V is TRBV6-2 or TRBV6-3; 11 bases are shared with TRBD1. Looked up from germline, CDR1 is MNHEY and CDR2 is SVGEGT. Trimming cost V 0 bases and J 0 bases; bases outside gene matches: 6. The CDR3 is 18 residues long. This chain's CDR3 is CASSYSGQGDLMNTEAFF. In DNA form, the CDR3 reads TGTGCCAGCAGTTACTCGGGACAGGGGGACCTCATGAACACTGAAGCTTTCTTT.

Points on this clone: The sample holds other DNA sequences that translate to the same CDR3. V gene TRBV7-3 combines with J gene TRBJ2-3; 8 positions match TRBD2. The CDR3 consists of 15 residues. The trim removed 2 bases at V and 0 bases at J, leaving 1 base unmatched. Looked up from germline, CDR1 is SGHTA and CDR2 is FQGTGA. CDR3 bases: TGTGCCAGCAGCTTAGCGGGGGGCAGCACAGATACGCAGTATTTT. Translating it yields CASSLAGGSTDTQYF.

The rearrangement uses TRBV28 and TRBJ1-5, with a possible D match to TRBD1 (5 bases). The CDR3 has 15 amino acids. Germline values: CDR1 MDHEN, CDR2 SYDVKM. V was trimmed by 2 bases and J by 6 bases, leaving 14 bases between them. The CDR3, as DNA: TGTGCCAGCAGTTTAGTGCAGGGATGGGGTCAGCCCCAGCATTTT. Protein product: CASSLVQGWGQPQHF.

The genes are TRBV5-1 and TRBJ1-4; TRBD1 matches 7 bases. Trimming cost V 7 bases and J 0 bases; bases outside gene matches: 0. Germline CDR1 SGHRS, CDR2 YFSETQ. The CDR3 is made up of 13 amino acids. The CDR3: CASQGATNEKLFF. In DNA, the CDR3 is TGCGCCAGCCAGGGGGCAACTAATGAAAAACTGTTTTTT.

This clone has a handful of counts. The rearrangement links TRBV5-1 to TRBJ2-2, with 7 bases lining up with TRBD1. Germline CDR1 SGHRS, CDR2 YFSETQ. After removal of 0 bases from V and 3 bases from J, the junction contained 2 bases not matched to a gene. This CDR3 is built from 15 residues. The CDR3 region has the DNA TGCGCCAGCAGCTTGGAGGACAGGTACACCGGGGAGCTGTTTTTT. Its translation is CASSLEDRYTGELFF.

The rearrangement uses TRBV2 and TRBJ2-3, with 10 bases matching TRBD1. The germline gives CDR1 SNHLY, CDR2 FYNNEI. The CDR3 is 14 amino acids. V shed 7 bases, J shed 5 bases, and the junction held 6 bases outside the gene matches. The CDR3 DNA sequence: TGTGCCAGCAACCGACAGGGGGCAGGAGATACGCAGTATTTT. Translating gives CASNRQGAGDTQYF. Together with reference TRBV2 and TRBJ2-3, the CDR3 gives the full variable domain: EPEVTQTPSHQVTQMGQEVILRCVPISNHLYFYWYRQILGQKVEFLVSFYNNEISEKSEIFDDQFSVERPDGSNFTLKIRSTKLEDSAMYFCASNRQGAGDTQYFGPGTRLTVL.

V and J are TRBV29-1 and TRBJ1-1; possible D gene TRBD1, 5 bases. This CDR3 comprises 14 residues. Germline V gives CDR1 SQVTM, CDR2 ANQGSEA. The V end lost 0 bases, the J end lost 5 bases, and 13 bases lay between the germline ends. CDR3 coding DNA: TGCAGCGTTGAAGATCAGGGTTGGGTAACTGAAGCTTTCTTT. It encodes CSVEDQGWVTEAFF. The full variable domain, with the rest looked up from reference TRBV29-1 and TRBJ1-1, is SAVISQKPSRDICQRGTSLTIQCQVDSQVTMMFWYRQQPGQSLTLIATANQGSEATYESGFVIDKFPISRPNLTFSTLTVSNMSPEDSSIYLCSVEDQGWVTEAFFGQGTRLTVV.

The CDR3 sequence: CASSVNSHATNEKLFF. The CDR3 DNA reads as TGTGCCAGCAGCGTAAATTCCCATGCAACTAATGAAAAACTGTTTTTT. The chain uses TRBV9 and TRBJ1-4; D not resolved. V lost 1 base, J lost 0 bases, and 10 bases lay in between. CDR1 SGDLS and CDR2 YYNGEE come from the germline V gene. The CDR3 has 16 amino acids.

This clone was found once. The chain carries TRBV5-1 and TRBJ2-3, with 8 bases identical to TRBD2. The CDR3 spans 16 residues. V shed 2 bases and J 0 bases; nucleotides not matched to a gene: 5. Germline V CDR1 and CDR2: SGHRS, YFSETQ. The CDR3 DNA sequence: TGCGCCAGCAGCTTAACTAGCGGACCTAGCACAGATACGCAGTATTTT. Its translation is CASSLTSGPSTDTQYF. Combining the CDR3 with reference TRBV5-1 and TRBJ2-3 gives the whole variable domain KAGVTQTPRYLIKTRGQQVTLSCSPISGHRSVSWYQQTPGQGLQFLFEYFSETQRNKGNFPGRFSGRQFSNSRSEMNVSTLELGDSALYLCASSLTSGPSTDTQYFGPGTRLTVL.

V usage is TRBV3-1 (or the pseudogene TRBV3-2) and J usage is TRBJ1-5; D remains unclear. V lost 4 bases and J lost 3, with 13 bases in between. Per the germline V gene, CDR1 is LGHDT and CDR2 is YNNKEL (reference sequence). This CDR3 comprises 15 residues. CDR3 sequence reads: CASSRRELTNQPQHF. The CDR3 DNA is TGTGCCAGCAGCCGACGGGAGCTTACCAATCAGCCCCAGCATTTT.

This chain links TRBV30 with TRBJ2-3; TRBD1 matches 7 bases. This CDR3 is built from 15 residues. V lost 2 bases and J lost 0; bases outside the gene matches: 5. Germline loops: CDR1 GTSNPN, CDR2 SVGIG (reference sequence). Written as DNA, the CDR3 is TGTGCCTGGAGTACACAGGGGCCTAGCACAGATACGCAGTATTTT. Translated: CAWSTQGPSTDTQYF.

This chain uses TRBV2 with TRBJ1-1; possibly TRBD1 for D (5 bases). Germline V gene sequence: CDR1 SNHLY, CDR2 FYNNEI. The CDR3 is 15 amino acids. The V end was cut by 3 bases, the J end by 1 base, with 12 bases between. CDR3 protein: CASSEGGFGNTEAFF. The CDR3 region has the DNA TGTGCCAGCAGTGAGGGGGGTTTTGGGAACACTGAAGCTTTCTTT.

The rearrangement uses TRBV5-6 and TRBJ2-7; weak D call: TRBD1 (6 bases). The CDR3 extends over 14 amino acids. The germline gives CDR1 SGHDT, CDR2 YYEEEE. V was cut by 4 bases and J by 0 bases, with 11 bases left in between. CDR3 coding DNA: TGTGCCAGCAGCCGACAGGTCAGCTCCTACGAGCAGTACTTC. This encodes CASSRQVSSYEQYF.

The chain uses TRBV7-2 and TRBJ1-2; maybe TRBD1 (6 bases). The ends were cut back, 1 base at V and 5 bases at J, with 17 bases in the middle. The V gene's germline CDR1 is SGHTA and CDR2 FQGNSA. The CDR3 length is 16 residues. Here the CDR3 DNA reads TGTGCCAGCAGCTTAGTAGGGGGGGGCTTAGGGTATGGCTACACCTTC. It is translated as CASSLVGGGLGYGYTF.

The V gene is TRBV11-2, the J gene TRBJ1-6; 7 bases align to TRBD1. The V gene's germline CDR1 is SGHAT and CDR2 FQNNGV. V lost 6 bases, J lost 7 bases, and 6 bases stayed unmatched. This CDR3 has 14 residues. CDR3 bases: TGTGCCAGCAGTCCCGGGACAGCAAATTCACCCCTCCACTTT. Protein product: CASSPGTANSPLHF. The full variable domain, completed using reference TRBV11-2 and TRBJ1-6, is EAGVAQSPRYKIIEKRQSVAFWCNPISGHATLYWYQQILGQGPKLLIQFQNNGVVDDSQLPKDRFSAERLKGVDSTLKIQPAKLEDSAVYLCASSPGTANSPLHFGNGTRLTVT.

The chain recombines TRBV3-1 (or the pseudogene TRBV3-2) with TRBJ2-3, with D perhaps TRBD2 (7 bases). Trimming removed 0 bases at V and 8 bases at J, with 12 bases between. The CDR3 extends over 14 amino acids. In germline, CDR1 is LGHDT, CDR2 YNNKEL (reference sequence). CDR3 nucleotides: TGTGCCAGCAGCCAAGATAGGGGGGGAGGTACGCAGTATTTT. This codes for CASSQDRGGGTQYF.